This T cell receptor (beta chain) was recovered during a study of shared clonotypes between healthy human individuals. TCRdb's copy holds only in-frame clones and misses some; the assay was immunoSEQ multiplex PCR. The table includes about 2.1 million clones, around 93% detected once. On this clone: Antigen unknown.

Study observations and caveats: It was only blood that was sampled, and tissue repertoires likely differ. Non-shared clonotypes had lower generation probabilities than those shared by all four donors.

It was CD45RO-negative cells, positively selected for CCR7, that made up naive CD8 cells, with terminally differentiated effector memory CD45RA+ cells excluded. Sequenced material: naive CD8+ T cells from PBMCs. This TCR was sampled from a man aged 18 to 30 in good health. Some clones in this sample may be carry-over from other donors' samples.

The DNA of the CDR3 is TGTGCCAGCAGTTTGCAGACAAGGGGCACAGATACGCAGTATTTT. Translating it yields CASSLQTRGTDTQYF. The chain employs TRBV27 and TRBJ2-3; D gene ambiguous. The CDR3 spans 15 residues. V was trimmed by 3 bases and J by 1 base, leaving 11 bases between them. CDR1 is MNHEY and CDR2 is SMNVEV in the germline V gene (reference sequence).